This T cell receptor (beta chain) was recorded in a study of cytomegalovirus exposure and HLA in healthy donors. Germline CDR1 GTSNPN, CDR2 SVGIG (reference sequence). This CDR3 is built from 15 residues. V was trimmed by 2 bases and J by 1 base, leaving 11 bases between them. 60 Vbeta and 13 Jbeta primers were used in PCR. Sequencing used immunoSEQ multiplex PCR; TCRdb keeps in-frame clones, though not all of them. The table has some 200,000 clones, about four fifths seen once; the top ten hold approximately 2.9%. The TCR originated in a female donor in good health and CMV-seronegative. The sample taken for sequencing was PBMCs. This chain uses TRBV30 with TRBJ2-2, with D uncertain. CDR3: CAWSSRLRNTGELFF. CDR3 nucleotide sequence: TGTGCCTGGAGTTCCAGACTGCGGAACACCGGGGAGCTGTTTTTT.